Listed below are T cell receptor beta chains from one sample, sequenced in a study of blood T cell repertoires in COVID-19. Sequencing used immunoSEQ multiplex PCR; TCRdb keeps in-frame clones, though not all of them. The repertoire holds just over 650,000 clones, with about nine tenths as singletons. The sample comprised peripheral blood. All receptors come from a woman aged 18 to 35 with acute or convalescent COVID-19. The CDR3 runs from the conserved cysteine through the conserved F or W. The D gene is left open where the match is weak. The size entry is marked missing in some rows and otherwise reads once, few, many or a size class.

clone_size	d_call	j_call	v_call	cdr3_nt	cdr3_aa
.	TRBD1	TRBJ1-2	TRBV6-4	TGTGCCAGCAGCTCGGGACAGGACTATGGCTACACCTTC	CASSSGQDYGYTF
.	TRBD1	TRBJ2-7	TRBV10-3	TGTGCCATTGGGGACAGGCGGGCCTACGAGCAGTACTTC	CAIGDRRAYEQYF
.	TRBD1	TRBJ2-7	TRBV27	TGTGCCAGCAGTTTAGGGACAGGCGCTTTCTACGAGCAGTACTTC	CASSLGTGAFYEQYF
.	TRBD1	TRBJ1-5	TRBV28	TGTGCCAGCAGTCCAGGGGACAGAACTCAGCCCCAGCATTTT	CASSPGDRTQPQHF
.	TRBD1	TRBJ1-1	TRBV7-9	TGTGCCAGCAGCTTAGGGACAGGGGGCAGGACTGAAGCTTTCTTT	CASSLGTGGRTEAFF
once	TRBD2	TRBJ2-3	TRBV27	TGTGCCAGCATGGGGGGGTCCCTATTCACAGATACGCAGTATTTT	CASMGGSLFTDTQYF
.	.	TRBJ1-1	TRBV5-1	TGCGCCAGCAGCTTGGGCTCAGGGATTGATGAAGCTTTCTTT	CASSLGSGIDEAFF
few	TRBD1	TRBJ1-3	TRBV2	TGTGCCAGCACCCTGGACAGGGGATCCGGAAACACCATATATTTT	CASTLDRGSGNTIYF
.	.	TRBJ1-1	TRBV5-8	TGTGCCAGCGGGGTACAGGGAAGGGCCACTGAAGCTTTCTTT	CASGVQGRATEAFF
.	.	TRBJ1-2	TRBV29-1	TGCAGCGTTGAAGATATTGACAGAAACTATGGCTACACCTTC	CSVEDIDRNYGYTF
once	.	TRBJ2-7	TRBV18	TGTGCCAGCTCATCGGGTTCCACCTACGAGCAGTACTTC	CASSSGSTYEQYF
.	.	TRBJ2-7	TRBV27	TGTGCCAGCAGTAGTGGACAGCACAGCTCCTACGAGCAGTACTTC	CASSSGQHSSYEQYF
.	TRBD1	TRBJ1-5	TRBV10-3	TGTGCCATCAGGGAATCGGGACAGCCAGATCAGCCCCAGCATTTT	CAIRESGQPDQPQHF
.	.	TRBJ1-3	TRBV11-2	TGTGCCAGCAGCTCCCGAGAGGGCCTTGCGTTCTCTGGAAACACCATATATTTT	CASSSREGLAFSGNTIYF
once	.	TRBJ1-5	TRBV5-1	TGCGCCAGCAAGCGGGACGCGGAAAATCAGCCCCAGCATTTT	CASKRDAENQPQHF
once	.	TRBJ1-3	TRBV27	TGTGCCAGCAGCTACAGAGCGGGTGGAAACACCATATATTTT	CASSYRAGGNTIYF
.	.	TRBJ1-4	TRBV25-1	TGTGCCAGCAGTGAAAGCCCGGGAAGAGGGACTAATGAAAAACTGTTTTTT	CASSESPGRGTNEKLFF
.	.	TRBJ1-4	TRBV7-9	TGTGCCAGCAGCTCGGGGGGGACAACTAATGAAAAACTGTTTTTT	CASSSGGTTNEKLFF
.	.	TRBJ1-3	TRBV5-1	TGCGCCAGCAGCCTAAATGGACTTAGCTCTGGAAACACCATATATTTT	CASSLNGLSSGNTIYF
.	.	TRBJ1-3	TRBV19	TGTGCCAGTAGTATATTAATCCACAGGAACTCTGGAAACACCATATATTTT	CASSILIHRNSGNTIYF
once	.	TRBJ2-1	TRBV9	TGTGCCAGCAGCGTAGGGCATGAGCAGTTCTTC	CASSVGHEQFF
.	.	TRBJ2-7	TRBV9	TGTGCCAGCAGCGTAGATCCTCAGGGGGGTTCCTACGAGCAGTACTTC	CASSVDPQGGSYEQYF
.	TRBD1	TRBJ1-1	TRBV5-1	TGCGCCAGCAGCCCGCTAGACAGGGGCGCATTGGCTGAAGCTTTCTTT	CASSPLDRGALAEAFF
once	.	TRBJ1-3	TRBV7-2	TGTGCCAGCAGCTTATTCACCCCTAAATCTGGAAACACCATATATTTT	CASSLFTPKSGNTIYF
once	.	TRBJ1-5	TRBV24-1	TGTGCCACCAGTGATCCCGCAGGGAGGGAGCCCCAGCATTTT	CATSDPAGREPQHF
.	.	TRBJ1-2	TRBV29-1	TGCAGCGTTAGCGGTGCGGATGGCTACACCTTC	CSVSGADGYTF
.	.	TRBJ1-2	TRBV14	TGTGCCAGCAGCCAAGATAAGGGAGTTGGCTACACCTTC	CASSQDKGVGYTF
.	TRBD1	TRBJ2-6	TRBV24-1	TGTGCCACCAGTGATTTGCGAGAGGGGACAGGGGGCCCTGGGGCCAACGTCCTGACTTTC	CATSDLREGTGGPGANVLTF
.	TRBD1	TRBJ1-2	TRBV3-1/TRBV3-2	TGTGCCAGCAGCCATCCCGGGACAGGGATTGGTAGCTACACCTTC	CASSHPGTGIGSYTF
.	TRBD1	TRBJ1-2	TRBV19	TGTGCCAGTAGTCCCGACCTGACAGGGTTCTATGGCTACACCTTC	CASSPDLTGFYGYTF
.	TRBD2	TRBJ2-5	TRBV2	TGTGCCAGCAGTGAAGGGGGTAGCGGGGCCTGGAGGTTCCAGTACTTC	CASSEGGSGAWRFQYF